Presented here are 20 T cell receptor beta chains from one specimen sequenced in a study of OX40 agonist ivuxolimab in advanced cancers. Repertoires were generated with immunoSEQ multiplex PCR, while TCRdb's copy carries only in-frame clones and drops some. The data contain approximately 80,000 clones, about 90% of them seen just once; the ten biggest clones take up 8.4%. The specimen comprised CD4+ or CD8+ T cells sorted from blood, sampled in a trial of the OX40 agonist ivuxolimab. The origin of the receptors is an adult with an advanced solid tumor such as melanoma, head and neck, liver or kidney cancer.

Regarding this clone: The junction departs from the called germline gene at one end, perhaps through a read error. The chain is built from TRBV6-5 and TRBJ1-2; D is ambiguous. Germline V gives CDR1 MNHEY, CDR2 SVGAGI. This CDR3 is 10 amino acids long. The CDR3 DNA reads as TGTGCCAGCAGGAGCTCCAATCTCCATTTC. It translates to CASRSSNLHF.

The chain couples TRBV7-3 to TRBJ2-3, with D perhaps TRBD2 (6 bases). The CDR3 covers 15 residues. The V and J ends lost 0 bases and 1 base respectively, with 8 bases between them. CDR1 SGHTA and CDR2 FQGTGA come from the germline V gene. The DNA of the CDR3 is TGTGCCAGCAGCTTAACTTCGGGGGGCACAGATACGCAGTATTTT. Protein product: CASSLTSGGTDTQYF.

The chain links TRBV13 to TRBJ2-2; D unclear. The length of the CDR3 is 14 residues. CDR1 is PRHDT, CDR2 FYEKMQ, per germline (reference sequence). Trimming cost V 0 bases and J 2 bases, with 4 bases left between them. The chain's CDR3 is CASSLGLNTGELFF. The DNA for the CDR3 is TGTGCCAGCAGCTTAGGGCTAAACACCGGGGAGCTGTTTTTT.

The rearrangement joins TRBV5-1 to TRBJ2-5, with 13 bases fitting TRBD2. Per the germline V gene, CDR1 is SGHRS and CDR2 is YFSETQ. J lost 3 bases, V lost 4 bases, and 9 bases had no gene match. The CDR3 spans 17 residues. The CDR3 DNA follows: TGCGCCAGCAGCCGACCTACTAGCGGGGGGGCCAAAGAGACCCAGTACTTC. Translated, it gives CASSRPTSGGAKETQYF.

V and J are TRBV6-5 and TRBJ2-1; tentatively, D is TRBD2 (5 bases). The CDR3 consists of 16 residues. The ends were cut back, 0 bases at V and 4 bases at J, with 13 bases in the middle. Germline V gene data show CDR1 as MNHEY and CDR2 as SVGAGI. Written as DNA, the CDR3 is TGTGCCAGCAGTTACTCGAGGGCAGCGATTTACAATGAGCAGTTCTTC. The encoded protein is CASSYSRAAIYNEQFF.

This clone occurred once. The chain combines TRBV4-3 with TRBJ1-1, with D perhaps matching TRBD1 (6 bases). Trimming took off 4 bases at V and 4 bases at J, with 16 bases between the two ends. The germline CDR1 and CDR2 sequences are LGHNA and YSLEER. The CDR3 covers 15 residues. This CDR3 reads CASSRIGGDATEAFF. Written as DNA, the CDR3 is TGCGCCAGCAGCCGCATAGGGGGGGATGCCACTGAAGCTTTCTTT.

The chain uses TRBV4-2 and TRBJ1-5, with TRBD1 as a possible D gene (6 bases). The CDR3 has 17 amino acids. V was cut by 0 bases and J by 7 bases, with 19 bases left in between. Looked up from germline, CDR1 is LGHNA and CDR2 is YNFKEQ. The CDR3 DNA reads as TGTGCCAGCAGCCAAGACCCCCTCGCAGGGGAGGAGCAGCCCCAGCATTTT. As protein: CASSQDPLAGEEQPQHF.

This sequence joins TRBV28 and TRBJ1-2; possible D gene TRBD1, 5 bases. CDR1 is MDHEN and CDR2 is SYDVKM in the germline V gene. V was cut by 5 bases and J by 9 bases, with 19 bases left in between. CDR3 length: 14 amino acids. CDR3 DNA: TGTGCCAGCAGTCCCTTGGAGGGACGGTCGAGCTACACCTTC. Its translation is CASSPLEGRSSYTF.

DNA for the CDR3: TGTGCCTCTCAACAGGGGGCGATCTCTGGAAACACCATATATTTT. Its protein is CASQQGAISGNTIYF. This chain uses TRBV10-3 with TRBJ1-3; 9 bases are a match to TRBD1. V lost 11 bases to trimming and J lost 0 bases; unmatched junction nucleotides: 8. The CDR3 loop spans 15 amino acids. Looked up from germline, CDR1 is ENHRY and CDR2 is SYGVKD.

This chain joins TRBV19 and TRBJ1-1, with unresolved D. The V gene's germline CDR1 is LNHDA and CDR2 SQIVND (reference sequence). This CDR3 contains 16 residues. V lost 3 bases to trimming and J lost 1 base, with 15 bases between them. CDR3 DNA sequence: TGTGCCAGTAGTATGGACGACAAGCCCCGGAACACTGAAGCTTTCTTT. Protein product: CASSMDDKPRNTEAFF.

The genes are TRBV28 and TRBJ1-4; 9 nucleotides align to TRBD1. The CDR3 is made up of 14 amino acids. Germline trimming cut 4 bases from V and 8 bases from J; bases unmatched to any gene: 5. Per germline, CDR1 MDHEN and CDR2 SYDVKM. The CDR3 protein is CASSSGTGKEKLFF. The CDR3 DNA reads as TGTGCCAGCAGTTCCGGGACAGGGAAGGAAAAACTGTTTTTT.

The rearrangement links TRBV28 to TRBJ1-2; weak D call: TRBD1 (5 bases). V gave up 3 bases and J gave up 5 bases, with 13 bases separating them. From germline, CDR1 is MDHEN and CDR2 SYDVKM. This CDR3 has 14 amino acids. CDR3 in amino acids: CASSFRGDGYGYTF. CDR3 bases: TGTGCCAGCAGTTTTCGAGGGGATGGTTATGGCTACACCTTC.

V and J are TRBV7-2 and TRBJ2-1; D gene unclear. The CDR3 is 13 amino acids. Looked up from germline, CDR1 is SGHTA and CDR2 is FQGNSA. The V end was cut by 4 bases, the J end by 6 bases, with 10 bases between. The CDR3 DNA is TGTGCCAGCAGCTCCCGGGTATTCAATGAGCAGTTCTTC. It encodes CASSSRVFNEQFF.

The rearrangement joins TRBV6-5 to TRBJ1-2; maybe TRBD1 (6 bases). The ends were cut back, 0 bases at V and 8 bases at J, with 13 bases in the middle. Germline V gene lookup returns CDR1 MNHEY and CDR2 SVGAGI. This CDR3 spans 14 amino acids. In DNA form, the CDR3 reads TGTGCCAGCAGTTACTCGGGAGGGGGAGTCGGCTACACCTTC. Its protein is CASSYSGGGVGYTF.

The CDR3 loop reads CASKGSLENTEAFF. The CDR3 bases are TGTGCCAGCAAGGGATCCTTGGAGAACACTGAAGCTTTCTTT. The chain joins TRBV6-5 to TRBJ1-1; D is uncertain. Germline values: CDR1 MNHEY, CDR2 SVGAGI. V was trimmed by 7 bases and J by 1 base, leaving 13 bases between them. This CDR3 contains 14 residues.

V is TRBV6-5 and J is TRBJ1-5; 12 positions agree with TRBD1. The V segment lost 6 bases and the J segment 6 bases; nucleotides outside the gene matches: 6. This CDR3 spans 15 amino acids. Germline values: CDR1 MNHEY, CDR2 SVGAGI. The CDR3 is CASRDGTGGLQPQHF. The CDR3 DNA follows: TGTGCCAGCAGGGACGGGACAGGGGGCCTTCAGCCCCAGCATTTT.

The V gene is TRBV16, the J gene TRBJ1-2; 7 bases are a match to TRBD1. Germline CDR1 and CDR2: KGHSY and FQNENV. Losses at the gene ends were 0 bases for V and 6 bases for J; bases not matched to a gene: 1. The length of the CDR3 is 13 residues. The CDR3 DNA is TGTGCCAGCAGCCAATCGGGGACAGATGGCTACACCTTC. This encodes CASSQSGTDGYTF.

This chain links TRBV28 with TRBJ2-7; D is perhaps TRBD1 or TRBD2 (5 bases each). This CDR3 is built from 12 residues. Germline-derived CDR1 and CDR2 are MDHEN and SYDVKM. CDR3 nucleotides: TGTGCTGGGGGTGAGACTGCCTACGAGCAGTACTTC. This gives the protein CAGGETAYEQYF.

V usage is TRBV28 and J usage is TRBJ2-7; D unresolved. This CDR3 is 13 amino acids long. V lost 8 bases and J 2 bases, leaving 13 bases between the germline ends. Germline V gene lookup returns CDR1 MDHEN and CDR2 SYDVKM. The CDR3 here is CASRPLRTYEQYF. DNA for the CDR3: TGTGCCAGCCGACCACTTAGAACCTACGAGCAGTACTTC.

The chain carries TRBV10-3 and TRBJ2-1, with 7 bases fitting TRBD1. The V gene end was trimmed by 0 bases and the J gene end by 6 bases; junction bases not matched to a gene: 14. The CDR3 has 18 amino acids. The germline CDR1 and CDR2 sequences are ENHRY and SYGVKD. This chain's CDR3 is CAISESTLAGTETNEQFF. CDR3 DNA: TGTGCCATCAGTGAGTCGACCCTTGCCGGGACAGAGACCAATGAGCAGTTCTTC.